What follows are 22 T cell receptor beta chains derived from one specimen sequenced in a study of blood T cell repertoires in COVID-19. Assay: immunoSEQ multiplex PCR; the TCRdb copy retains only in-frame clones and omits some. Of around 300,000 clones detected, around 86% appear once; the ten largest clones hold 1.5% to 2%. Sequences were obtained from PBMCs or T cells enriched from blood (not recorded which). These receptors were collected from a woman aged 40 to 49 who had recovered from COVID-19.

The V and J genes are TRBV5-1 and TRBJ2-1; TRBD2 aligns across 7 bases. This CDR3 is 14 amino acids long. Germline V lookup: CDR1 SGHRS, CDR2 YFSETQ. Trimming removed 2 bases from V and 9 bases from J; junction bases left unmatched: 8. The CDR3 loop reads CASSFEGGLPEQFF. In nucleotides, the CDR3 is TGCGCCAGCAGCTTTGAGGGAGGGCTTCCTGAGCAGTTCTTC.

The chain combines TRBV14 with TRBJ1-1; the D gene is possibly TRBD1 (5 bases). The CDR3 consists of 15 residues. CDR1 and CDR2 (germline): SGHDN, FVKESK. V was shortened by 4 bases and J by 3 bases, with 15 bases between the two germline ends. Written as DNA, the CDR3 is TGTGCCAGCAGCCTAAGCTGGGGCAGGGACACTGAAGCTTTCTTT. Its translation: CASSLSWGRDTEAFF.

This clone was observed a few times. The chain uses TRBV7-3 and TRBJ2-2; D ambiguous. The germline V gene has CDR1 SGHTA and CDR2 FQGTGA. The V and J ends lost 0 bases and 1 base respectively, with 6 bases between them. The CDR3 length is 15 residues. CDR3 DNA sequence: TGTGCCAGCAGCTTAACTTCCTTGAACACCGGGGAGCTGTTTTTT. Translation gives CASSLTSLNTGELFF.

The chain recombines TRBV7-2 with TRBJ2-3; D not certain. The CDR3 loop spans 12 amino acids. Deletions cut 5 bases from V and 4 bases from J, with 7 bases between. Germline V gene data show CDR1 as SGHTA and CDR2 as FQGNSA. CDR3 sequence (DNA): TGTGCCAGCAGCCCAGGCGCAGATACGCAGTATTTT. Its translation: CASSPGADTQYF.

The chain joins TRBV5-6 to TRBJ1-2; perhaps TRBD1 as D (6 bases). The CDR3 is 14 residues long. V shed 4 bases and J shed 4 bases, with 14 bases lying between them. Germline V CDR1 and CDR2: SGHDT, YYEEEE. In nucleotides, the CDR3 is TGTGCCAGCAGCGATCCAGGGGTCCGCTATGGCTACACCTTC. The encoded protein is CASSDPGVRYGYTF.

This rearrangement joins TRBV2 to TRBJ2-2, with TRBD2 identical over 9 bases. V gave up 4 bases and J gave up 4 bases; unmatched junction bases: 4. The germline V gene has CDR1 SNHLY and CDR2 FYNNEI. The CDR3 covers 15 residues. CDR3 loop: CASSGPSGVTGELFF. The CDR3 DNA reads TGTGCCAGCAGTGGCCCTAGCGGGGTCACCGGGGAGCTGTTTTTT. Filled out from reference TRBV2 and TRBJ2-2, the complete variable domain reads EPEVTQTPSHQVTQMGQEVILRCVPISNHLYFYWYRQILGQKVEFLVSFYNNEISEKSEIFDDQFSVERPDGSNFTLKIRSTKLEDSAMYFCASSGPSGVTGELFFGEGSRLTVL.

The rearrangement uses TRBV18 and TRBJ1-3, with D tentatively TRBD1 (5 bases). V gave up 1 base and J gave up 2 bases, with 24 bases separating them. The CDR3 covers 20 residues. CDR1 is KGHSH, CDR2 LQKENI, per germline. CDR3 sequence (DNA): TGTGCCAGCTCACCACTGTCCAGGTCAGGGATTAGATCGGCTGGAAACACCATATATTTT. This encodes CASSPLSRSGIRSAGNTIYF.

This clone was seen a few times. The rearrangement uses TRBV4-1 and TRBJ2-4; 7 positions match TRBD1. The germline CDR1 and CDR2 sequences are MGHRA and YSYEKL. V shed 3 bases and J 1 base; nucleotides not matched to a gene: 9. The length of the CDR3 is 17 residues. The CDR3 region has the DNA TGCGCCAGCAGCCATGGCCTTAGGGGGCCCGCCAAAAACATTCAGTACTTC. Its translation: CASSHGLRGPAKNIQYF.

V gene TRBV18 combines with J gene TRBJ1-5; D possibly corresponds to TRBD1 (5 bases). The CDR3 is made up of 16 amino acids. The V end lost 3 bases, the J end lost 3 bases, and 15 bases lay between the germline ends. Germline CDR1 reads KGHSH; CDR2 reads LQKENI. CDR3 sequence (DNA): TGTGCCAGCTCACCTACGGGGGGTAGAGTCAATCAGCCCCAGCATTTT. It yields the protein CASSPTGGRVNQPQHF.

This chain connects TRBV7-9 to TRBJ1-3; 7 bases fit TRBD1. The V gene's germline CDR1 is SEHNR and CDR2 FQNEAQ (reference sequence). The J segment lost 6 bases and the V segment lost 7 bases, leaving 6 bases of the junction unmatched. CDR3 length equals 13 residues. The CDR3 sequence is CASTLGQQNTIYF. The CDR3 DNA follows: TGTGCCAGCACCCTGGGACAGCAAAACACCATATATTTT.

The chain carries TRBV7-2 and TRBJ2-1, with D possibly being TRBD2 (5 bases). Per germline, CDR1 SGHTA and CDR2 FQGNSA. This CDR3 is 14 amino acids long. The V gene lost 5 bases and the J gene lost 7 bases, with 15 bases spanning the gap. In DNA, the CDR3 is TGTGCCAGCAGCCCCTATGAGCGGTGGAATGAGCAGTTCTTC. It specifies CASSPYERWNEQFF.

The chain carries TRBV7-2 and TRBJ2-3; TRBD2 matches at 7 bases. Germline values: CDR1 SGHTA, CDR2 FQGNSA. V gave up 5 bases and J gave up 2 bases; unmatched junction bases: 10. The CDR3 is 16 amino acids. The CDR3 DNA is TGTGCCAGCAGCCCAACAGCGGGGTTAGCCACAGATACGCAGTATTTT. It codes for CASSPTAGLATDTQYF.

In DNA form, the CDR3 reads TGTGCCAGCAGTGCACGAACCTACAGGGAGTCAACTAATGAAAAACTGTTTTTT. This encodes CASSARTYRESTNEKLFF. The chain recombines TRBV6-1 with TRBJ1-4; D may be TRBD1 (6 bases). Germline V gives CDR1 MNHNS, CDR2 SASEGT. Trimming stripped 4 bases from V and 0 bases from J, with 18 bases between. The CDR3 has 18 residues.

The rearrangement uses TRBV11-2 and TRBJ1-2; the D is unclear. Germline CDR1 reads SGHAT; CDR2 reads FQNNGV. There are 13 residues in the CDR3. Trimming shortened V by 7 bases and J by 4 bases, and 13 bases separated the two germline ends. The CDR3 bases are TGTGCCAGCACTCTGACCGGAGCCTATGGCTACACCTTC. Its protein is CASTLTGAYGYTF. The full variable domain, with the rest looked up from reference TRBV11-2 and TRBJ1-2, is EAGVAQSPRYKIIEKRQSVAFWCNPISGHATLYWYQQILGQGPKLLIQFQNNGVVDDSQLPKDRFSAERLKGVDSTLKIQPAKLEDSAVYLCASTLTGAYGYTFGSGTRLTVV.

In DNA, the CDR3 is TGTGCCATCAGCATCTCTGGGGCCAACGTCCTGACTTTC. The encoded protein is CAISISGANVLTF. The chain is built from TRBV10-3 and TRBJ2-6; no clear D. This CDR3 has 13 residues. The germline V and J ends were trimmed by 6 bases and 0 bases, with 3 bases remaining between them. Germline V CDR1 and CDR2: ENHRY, SYGVKD.

The chain joins TRBV27 to TRBJ2-2, with D unclear. CDR3 length: 12 amino acids. Trimming cost V 5 bases and J 8 bases, with 9 bases left between them. Germline lookup yields CDR1 MNHEY and CDR2 SMNVEV (reference sequence). The CDR3 bases are TGTGCCAGCAGTCCCTTGTTGGGGGAGCTGTTTTTT. Its translation is CASSPLLGELFF.

The rearrangement links TRBV5-1 to TRBJ1-4; D might be TRBD1 (5 bases). V dropped 0 bases and J dropped 7 bases, with 16 bases sitting between them. Germline loops: CDR1 SGHRS, CDR2 YFSETQ. The CDR3 contains 16 residues. DNA of the CDR3: TGCGCCAGCAGCTTGGTCCGGGGGACGCCCCGTGAAAAACTGTTTTTT. Translating it yields CASSLVRGTPREKLFF. Filled out from reference TRBV5-1 and TRBJ1-4, the complete variable domain reads KAGVTQTPRYLIKTRGQQVTLSCSPISGHRSVSWYQQTPGQGLQFLFEYFSETQRNKGNFPGRFSGRQFSNSRSEMNVSTLELGDSALYLCASSLVRGTPREKLFFGSGTQLSVL.

The chain is built from TRBV3-1 (or the pseudogene TRBV3-2) and TRBJ1-2; 9 nucleotides line up with TRBD1. CDR1 and CDR2 from the germline V gene are LGHDT and YNNKEL (reference sequence). Trimming removed 2 bases from V and 5 bases from J; junction bases left unmatched: 9. The CDR3 totals 16 residues. The CDR3 DNA sequence: TGTGCCAGCAGCCAATGGGAACAGGGGGCGAAGTATGGCTACACCTTC. This gives the protein CASSQWEQGAKYGYTF.

This chain connects TRBV11-3 to TRBJ2-2, with a weak D call TRBD2 (5 bases). Germline loops: CDR1 SGHNT, CDR2 YENEEA. Trimming cost V 5 bases and J 2 bases, with 15 bases left between them. The CDR3 loop spans 16 amino acids. CDR3: CASSHNAGLNTGELFF. The CDR3 DNA is TGTGCCAGCAGCCACAACGCTGGACTTAACACCGGGGAGCTGTTTTTT.

This chain connects TRBV11-3 to TRBJ2-1, with D hard to call. Germline V gene lookup returns CDR1 SGHNT and CDR2 YENEEA. Between the trimmed V and J ends, which lost 0 bases and 5 bases, there was a span of 5 bases. This CDR3 is 13 amino acids long. CDR3 bases: TGTGCCAGCAGCTTAGATTCTGACAATGAGCAGTTCTTC. Protein sequence: CASSLDSDNEQFF.

V usage is TRBV9 and J usage is TRBJ2-1; 12 positions match TRBD2. Germline CDR1 is SGDLS and CDR2 is YYNGEE. After removal of 0 bases from V and 8 bases from J, the junction contained 3 bases not matched to a gene. The CDR3 is 15 amino acids. The DNA for the CDR3 is TGTGCCAGCAGCGTAGGGGCTAGCGGGAGGGATGAGCAGTTCTTC. It is translated as CASSVGASGRDEQFF.

This clone occurred once. V usage is TRBV4-1 and J usage is TRBJ2-2; 8 bases are shared with TRBD1. The CDR3 runs 15 residues. Germline V gene lookup returns CDR1 MGHRA and CDR2 YSYEKL. V shed 2 bases and J 6 bases; nucleotides not matched to a gene: 5. CDR3 amino acids: CASSQPRTGSGELFF. CDR3 DNA: TGCGCCAGCAGCCAACCGAGGACAGGGTCCGGGGAGCTGTTTTTT.